The present T cell receptor beta chain was sequenced within a study of T cell repertoires in cytomegalovirus infection. Study information: Public signatures in TCR beta pointed to CMV infection and matching HLA type.

A single record per CDR3 protein comes from TCRdb applying MiXCR to the reads. The sample carries under 200,000 distinct CDR3 sequences, roughly a sixth recorded once. Notes on the study in general: Across the ex vivo response, the dominant clonotypes were HLA-C-restricted CMV-specific TCR beta clonotypes. There were carriers of CMV plus the relevant HLA, and cumulative public TCR beta family frequency identified them.

In this sample, this clonotype turned up a few times. Antigen unknown. Trimming removed 4 bases at V and 3 bases at J, with 19 bases between. The germline V gene has CDR1 LNHNV and CDR2 YYDKDF (reference sequence). The CDR3 loop spans 16 amino acids. The chain couples TRBV15 to TRBJ2-7; TRBD1 might be the D (6 bases). The sequencing sample was made of CD8+ T cells from PBMCs. The TCR sequence derives from a human donor in good health (CMV status not recorded). Some clones in this sample may be carry-over from other donors' samples. CDR3 bases: TGTGCCACCAGCAACCCCCCGAAGACAGGAGGCTACGAGCAGTACTTC. Its translation: CATSNPPKTGGYEQYF.